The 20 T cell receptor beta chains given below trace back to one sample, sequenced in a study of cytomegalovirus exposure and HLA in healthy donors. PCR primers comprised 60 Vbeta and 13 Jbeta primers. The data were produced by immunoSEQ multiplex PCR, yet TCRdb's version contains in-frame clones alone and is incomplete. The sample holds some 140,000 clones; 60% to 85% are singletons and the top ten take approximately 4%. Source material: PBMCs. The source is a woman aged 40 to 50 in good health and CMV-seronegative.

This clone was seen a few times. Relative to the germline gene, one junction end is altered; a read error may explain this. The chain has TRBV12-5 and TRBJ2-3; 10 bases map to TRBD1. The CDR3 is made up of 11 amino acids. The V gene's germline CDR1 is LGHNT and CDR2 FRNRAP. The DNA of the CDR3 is TGTGCTAGTGGTGGCGAGGGACAGGGGCTTTTT. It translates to CASGGEGQGLF.

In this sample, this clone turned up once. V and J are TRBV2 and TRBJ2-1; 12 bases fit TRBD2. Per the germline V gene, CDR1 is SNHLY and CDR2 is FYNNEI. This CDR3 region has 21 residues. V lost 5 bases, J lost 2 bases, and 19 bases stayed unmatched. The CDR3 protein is CASSRRQLTSGSGRTYNEQFF. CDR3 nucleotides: TGTGCCAGCAGTCGTCGTCAATTGACTAGCGGGAGTGGTAGGACCTACAATGAGCAGTTCTTC. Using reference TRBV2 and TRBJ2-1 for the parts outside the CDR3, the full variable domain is EPEVTQTPSHQVTQMGQEVILRCVPISNHLYFYWYRQILGQKVEFLVSFYNNEISEKSEIFDDQFSVERPDGSNFTLKIRSTKLEDSAMYFCASSRRQLTSGSGRTYNEQFFGPGTRLTVL.

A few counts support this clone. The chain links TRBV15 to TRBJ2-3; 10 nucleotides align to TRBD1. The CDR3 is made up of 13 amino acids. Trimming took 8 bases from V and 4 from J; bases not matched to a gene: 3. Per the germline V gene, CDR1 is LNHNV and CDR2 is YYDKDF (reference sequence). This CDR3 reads CATRGQGADTQYF. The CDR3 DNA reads TGTGCCACCCGAGGACAGGGGGCAGATACGCAGTATTTT.

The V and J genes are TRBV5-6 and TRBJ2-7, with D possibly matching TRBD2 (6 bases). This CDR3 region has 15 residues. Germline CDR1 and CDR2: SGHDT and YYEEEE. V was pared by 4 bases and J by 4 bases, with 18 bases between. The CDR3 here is CASSPGGTRVYEQYF. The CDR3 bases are TGTGCCAGCAGCCCCGGGGGAACAAGAGTTTACGAGCAGTACTTC. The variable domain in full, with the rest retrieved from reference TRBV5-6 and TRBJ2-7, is DAGVTQSPTHLIKTRGQQVTLRCSPKSGHDTVSWYQQALGQGPQFIFQYYEEEERQRGNFPDRFSGHQFPNYSSELNVNALLLGDSALYLCASSPGGTRVYEQYFGPGTRLTVT.

The CDR3 is CASSLAYKGFYQPQHF. Written as DNA, the CDR3 is TGTGCCAGCAGCTTAGCTTACAAGGGGTTCTATCAGCCCCAGCATTTT. The chain joins TRBV7-6 to TRBJ1-5, with TRBD1 as a possible D gene (5 bases). Germline CDR1 SGHVS, CDR2 FNYEAQ. V was trimmed by 0 bases and J by 5 bases, leaving 14 bases between them. CDR3 length equals 16 residues.

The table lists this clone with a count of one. The CDR3 reads CASSIPGGANVLTF. CDR3 nucleotide sequence: TGTGCCAGCAGCATCCCAGGGGGGGCCAACGTCCTGACTTTC. V is TRBV5-6 and J is TRBJ2-6, with TRBD1 as a possible D gene (5 bases). Trimming pared 4 bases from V and 4 bases from J, leaving 9 bases between. CDR1 is SGHDT, CDR2 YYEEEE, per germline. The CDR3 consists of 14 residues.

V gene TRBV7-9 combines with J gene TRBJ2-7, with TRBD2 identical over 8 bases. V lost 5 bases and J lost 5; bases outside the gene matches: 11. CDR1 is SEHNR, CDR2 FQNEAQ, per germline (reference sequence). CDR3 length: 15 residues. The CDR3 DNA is TGTGCCAGCAGCCTCACGGGAGGGGCCCCCCACGAGCAGTACTTC. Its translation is CASSLTGGAPHEQYF.

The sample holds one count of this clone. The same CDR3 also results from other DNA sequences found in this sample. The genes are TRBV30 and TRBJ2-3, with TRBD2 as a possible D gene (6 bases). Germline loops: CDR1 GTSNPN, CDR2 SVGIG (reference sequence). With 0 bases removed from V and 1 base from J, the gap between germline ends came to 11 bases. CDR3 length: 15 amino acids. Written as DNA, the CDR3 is TGTGCCTGGAGTGTACGTGGCGGGGGCACAGATACGCAGTATTTT. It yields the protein CAWSVRGGGTDTQYF. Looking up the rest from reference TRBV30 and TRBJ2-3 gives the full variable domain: SQTIHQWPATLVQPVGSPLSLECTVEGTSNPNLYWYRQAAGRGLQLLFYSVGIGQISSEVPQNLSASRPQDRQFILSSKKLLLSDSGFYLCAWSVRGGGTDTQYFGPGTRLTVL.

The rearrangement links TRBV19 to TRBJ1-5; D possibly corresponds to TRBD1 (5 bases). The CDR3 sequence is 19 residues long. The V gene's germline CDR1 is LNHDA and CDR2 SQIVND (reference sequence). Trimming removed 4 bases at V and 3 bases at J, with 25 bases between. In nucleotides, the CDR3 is TGTGCCAGTAGTAGTCTGGTGGCGGCAGCTCAGGGCTTCAATCAGCCCCAGCATTTT. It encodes CASSSLVAAAQGFNQPQHF.

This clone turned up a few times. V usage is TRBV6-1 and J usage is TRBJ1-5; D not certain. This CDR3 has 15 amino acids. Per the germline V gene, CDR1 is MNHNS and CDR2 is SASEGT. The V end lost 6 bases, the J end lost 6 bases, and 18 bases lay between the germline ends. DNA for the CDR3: TGTGCCAGCAGCGCGCCCGGAGGATTCGGTCAGCCCCAGCATTTT. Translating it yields CASSAPGGFGQPQHF.

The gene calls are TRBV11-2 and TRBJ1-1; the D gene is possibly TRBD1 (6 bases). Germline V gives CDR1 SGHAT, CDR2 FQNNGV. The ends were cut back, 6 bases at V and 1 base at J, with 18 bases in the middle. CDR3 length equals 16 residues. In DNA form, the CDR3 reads TGTGCCAGCAGTCCCAGGACAGAAACCGCGAACACTGAAGCTTTCTTT. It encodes CASSPRTETANTEAFF. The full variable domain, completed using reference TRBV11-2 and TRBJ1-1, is EAGVAQSPRYKIIEKRQSVAFWCNPISGHATLYWYQQILGQGPKLLIQFQNNGVVDDSQLPKDRFSAERLKGVDSTLKIQPAKLEDSAVYLCASSPRTETANTEAFFGQGTRLTVV.

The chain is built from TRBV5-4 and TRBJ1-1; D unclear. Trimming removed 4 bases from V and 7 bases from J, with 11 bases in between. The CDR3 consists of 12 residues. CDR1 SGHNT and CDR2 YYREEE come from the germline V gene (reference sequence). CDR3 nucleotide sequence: TGTGCCAGCAGCATCAACAGCATTGAAGCTTTCTTT. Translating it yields CASSINSIEAFF. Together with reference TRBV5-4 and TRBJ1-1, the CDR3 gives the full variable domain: ETGVTQSPTHLIKTRGQQVTLRCSSQSGHNTVSWYQQALGQGPQFIFQYYREEENGRGNFPPRFSGLQFPNYSSELNVNALELDDSALYLCASSINSIEAFFGQGTRLTVV.

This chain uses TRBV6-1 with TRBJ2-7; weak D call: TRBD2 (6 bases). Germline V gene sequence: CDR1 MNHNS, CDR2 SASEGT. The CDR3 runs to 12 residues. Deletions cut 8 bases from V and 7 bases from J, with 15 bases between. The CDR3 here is CASRVRGNEQYF. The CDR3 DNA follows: TGTGCCAGCCGAGTCCGGGGGAATGAGCAGTACTTC.

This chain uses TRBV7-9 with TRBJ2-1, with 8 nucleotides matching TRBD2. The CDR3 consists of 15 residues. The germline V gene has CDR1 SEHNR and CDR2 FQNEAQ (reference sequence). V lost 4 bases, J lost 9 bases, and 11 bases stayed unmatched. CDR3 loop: CASSYSGTRGSEQFF. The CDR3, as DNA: TGTGCCAGCAGCTACTCCGGGACTAGGGGTAGTGAGCAGTTCTTC.

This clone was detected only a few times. The CDR3 sequence is CASRRGGATEAFF. The CDR3 DNA reads TGTGCCAGCAGGCGCGGGGGGGCCACTGAAGCTTTCTTT. The chain is built from TRBV28 and TRBJ1-1, with a possible D match to TRBD1 (6 bases). The CDR3 is made up of 13 amino acids. The V end lost 6 bases, the J end lost 4 bases, and 12 bases lay between the germline ends. Germline V gene lookup returns CDR1 MDHEN and CDR2 SYDVKM.

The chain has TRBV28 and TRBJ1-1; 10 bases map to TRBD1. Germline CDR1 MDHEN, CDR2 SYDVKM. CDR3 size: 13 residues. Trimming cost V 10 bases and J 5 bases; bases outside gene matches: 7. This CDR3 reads CATRGGQGTEAFF. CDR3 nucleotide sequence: TGTGCCACCAGGGGGGGACAGGGGACTGAAGCTTTCTTT.

The CDR3 sequence is CASSLVSGANTGELFF. The CDR3, as DNA: TGTGCCAGCAGCTTGGTGTCGGGGGCGAACACCGGGGAGCTGTTTTTT. The V and J genes are TRBV5-4 and TRBJ2-2; weak D call: TRBD2 (6 bases). Germline V gene lookup returns CDR1 SGHNT and CDR2 YYREEE (reference sequence). This CDR3 spans 16 amino acids. The germline V and J ends were trimmed by 0 bases and 0 bases, with 9 bases remaining between them.

The CDR3 loop reads CASTPLSVTDTQYF. CDR3 coding DNA: TGTGCCAGCACCCCCCTCTCAGTCACAGATACGCAGTATTTT. The chain is built from TRBV7-8 and TRBJ2-3; unclear D gene. The CDR3 is 14 amino acids. In germline, CDR1 is SGHVS, CDR2 FQNEAQ. V was cut by 7 bases and J by 2 bases, with 13 bases left in between. Full variable domain (rest looked up from reference TRBV7-8 and TRBJ2-3): GAGVSQSPRYKVAKRGQDVALRCDPISGHVSLFWYQQALGQGPEFLTYFQNEAQLDKSGLPSDRFFAERPEGSVSTLKIQRTQQEDSAVYLCASTPLSVTDTQYFGPGTRLTVL.

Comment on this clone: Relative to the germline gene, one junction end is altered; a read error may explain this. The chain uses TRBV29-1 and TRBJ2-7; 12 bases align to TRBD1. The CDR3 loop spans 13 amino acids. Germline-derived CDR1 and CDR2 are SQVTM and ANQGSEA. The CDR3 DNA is TGCAGCGTTGAGGGACAGGGGGCCTACGAGCGGTACTTC. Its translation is CSVEGQGAYERYF.

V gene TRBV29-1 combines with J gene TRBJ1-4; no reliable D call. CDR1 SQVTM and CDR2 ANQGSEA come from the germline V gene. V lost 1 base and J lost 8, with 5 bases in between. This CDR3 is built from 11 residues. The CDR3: CSVEVQEKLFF. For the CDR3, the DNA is TGCAGCGTTGAAGTCCAAGAAAAACTGTTTTTT.